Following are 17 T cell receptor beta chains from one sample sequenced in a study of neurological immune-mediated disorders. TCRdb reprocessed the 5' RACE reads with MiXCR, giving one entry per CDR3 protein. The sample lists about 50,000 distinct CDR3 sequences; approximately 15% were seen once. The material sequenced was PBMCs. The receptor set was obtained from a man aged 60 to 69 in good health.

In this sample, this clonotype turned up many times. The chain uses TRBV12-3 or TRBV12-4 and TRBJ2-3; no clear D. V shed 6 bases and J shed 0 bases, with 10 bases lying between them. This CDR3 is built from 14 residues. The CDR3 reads CASSLRRSTDTQYF. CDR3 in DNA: TGTGCCAGCAGCCTGAGACGGAGCACAGATACGCAGTATTTT.

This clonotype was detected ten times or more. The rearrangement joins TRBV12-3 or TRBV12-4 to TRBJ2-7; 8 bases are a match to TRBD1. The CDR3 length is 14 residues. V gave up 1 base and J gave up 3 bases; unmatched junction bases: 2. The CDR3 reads CASSLGDRYYEQYF. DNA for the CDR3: TGTGCCAGCAGTTTAGGGGACAGGTACTACGAGCAGTACTTC.

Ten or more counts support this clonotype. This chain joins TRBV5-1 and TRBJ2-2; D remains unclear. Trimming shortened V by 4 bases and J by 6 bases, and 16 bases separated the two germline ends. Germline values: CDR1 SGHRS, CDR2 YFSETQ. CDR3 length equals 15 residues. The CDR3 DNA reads TGCGCCAGCAGCAAACAAATAGACCGGCCCGGGGAGCTGTTTTTT. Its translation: CASSKQIDRPGELFF.

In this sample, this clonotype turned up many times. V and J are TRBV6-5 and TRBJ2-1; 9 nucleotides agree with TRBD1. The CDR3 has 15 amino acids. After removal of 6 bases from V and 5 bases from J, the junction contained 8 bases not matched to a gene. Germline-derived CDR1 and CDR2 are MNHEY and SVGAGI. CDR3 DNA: TGTGCCAGCAGAAGACAGGGGGAAGCCGACAATGAGCAGTTCTTC. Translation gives CASRRQGEADNEQFF.

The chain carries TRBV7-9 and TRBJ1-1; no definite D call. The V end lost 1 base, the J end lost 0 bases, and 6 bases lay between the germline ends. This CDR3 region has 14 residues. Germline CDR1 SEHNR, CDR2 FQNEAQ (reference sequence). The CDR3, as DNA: TGTGCCAGCAGCTTAGGGGAATTGAACACTGAAGCTTTCTTT. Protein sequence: CASSLGELNTEAFF.

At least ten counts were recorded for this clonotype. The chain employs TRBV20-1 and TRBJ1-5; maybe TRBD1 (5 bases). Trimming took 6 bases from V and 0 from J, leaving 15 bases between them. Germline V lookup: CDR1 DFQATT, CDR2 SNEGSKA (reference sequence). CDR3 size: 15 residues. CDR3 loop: CSARTGTHSNQPQHF. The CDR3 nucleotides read TGCAGTGCCCGAACCGGGACCCATAGCAATCAGCCCCAGCATTTT.

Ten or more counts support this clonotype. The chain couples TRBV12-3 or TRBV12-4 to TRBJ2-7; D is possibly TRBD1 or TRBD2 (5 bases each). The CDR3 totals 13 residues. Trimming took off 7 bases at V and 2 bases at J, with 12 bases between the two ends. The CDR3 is CASKRGAAYEQYF. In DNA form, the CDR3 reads TGTGCCAGCAAGAGAGGGGCAGCCTACGAGCAGTACTTC.

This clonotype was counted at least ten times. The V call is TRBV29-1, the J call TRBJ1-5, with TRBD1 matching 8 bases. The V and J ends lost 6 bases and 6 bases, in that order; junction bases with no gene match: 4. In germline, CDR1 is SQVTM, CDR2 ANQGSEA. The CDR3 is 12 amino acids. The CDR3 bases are TGCAGCGTAGCAGACAGGGGTCAGCCCCAGCATTTT. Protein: CSVADRGQPQHF.

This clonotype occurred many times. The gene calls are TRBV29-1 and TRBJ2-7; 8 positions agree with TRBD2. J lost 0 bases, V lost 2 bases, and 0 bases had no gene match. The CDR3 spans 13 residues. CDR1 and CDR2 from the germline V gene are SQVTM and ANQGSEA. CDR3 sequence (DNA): TGCAGCGTTGAAAGCGGGGGCTCCTACGAGCAGTACTTC. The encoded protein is CSVESGGSYEQYF.

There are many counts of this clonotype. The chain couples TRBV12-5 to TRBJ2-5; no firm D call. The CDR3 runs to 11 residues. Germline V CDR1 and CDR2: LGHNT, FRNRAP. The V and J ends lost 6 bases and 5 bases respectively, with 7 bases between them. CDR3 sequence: CASGWYETQYF. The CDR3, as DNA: TGTGCTAGTGGGTGGTACGAGACCCAGTACTTC.

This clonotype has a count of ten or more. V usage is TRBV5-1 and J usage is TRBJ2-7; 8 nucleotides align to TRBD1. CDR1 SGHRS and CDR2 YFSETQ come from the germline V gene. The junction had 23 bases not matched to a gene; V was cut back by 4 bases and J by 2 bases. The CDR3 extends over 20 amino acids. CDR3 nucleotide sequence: TGCGCCAGCAGCGCGCGTGAAGATTCGGGACAGGTAAAAGCTCCCTACGAGCAGTACTTC. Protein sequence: CASSAREDSGQVKAPYEQYF.

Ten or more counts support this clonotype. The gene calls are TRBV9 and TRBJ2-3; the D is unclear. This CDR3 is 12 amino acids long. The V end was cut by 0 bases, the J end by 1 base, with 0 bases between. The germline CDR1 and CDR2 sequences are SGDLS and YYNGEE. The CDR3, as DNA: TGTGCCAGCAGCGTAGGCACAGATACGCAGTATTTT. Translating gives CASSVGTDTQYF.

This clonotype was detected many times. The CDR3 protein is CATSLTANTEAFF. The CDR3 region has the DNA TGTGCCACCAGTCTGACTGCTAACACTGAAGCTTTCTTT. V and J are TRBV24-1 and TRBJ1-1, with D uncertain. V was clipped by 6 bases and J by 2 bases, with 9 bases between them. Germline CDR1 is KGHDR and CDR2 is SFDVKD. The CDR3 runs 13 residues.

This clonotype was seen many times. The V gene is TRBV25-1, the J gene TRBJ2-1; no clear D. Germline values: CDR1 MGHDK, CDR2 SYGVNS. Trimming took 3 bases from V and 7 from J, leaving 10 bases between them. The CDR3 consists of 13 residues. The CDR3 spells CASSDANLNEQFF. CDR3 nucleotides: TGTGCCAGCAGTGACGCTAATTTGAATGAGCAGTTCTTC.

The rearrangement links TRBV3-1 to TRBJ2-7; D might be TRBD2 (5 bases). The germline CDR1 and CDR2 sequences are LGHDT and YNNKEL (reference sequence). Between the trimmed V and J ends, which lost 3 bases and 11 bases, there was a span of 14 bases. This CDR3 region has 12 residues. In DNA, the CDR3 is TGTGCCAGCAGCCAGGAAGGACGGCGGGAGTACTTC. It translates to CASSQEGRREYF.

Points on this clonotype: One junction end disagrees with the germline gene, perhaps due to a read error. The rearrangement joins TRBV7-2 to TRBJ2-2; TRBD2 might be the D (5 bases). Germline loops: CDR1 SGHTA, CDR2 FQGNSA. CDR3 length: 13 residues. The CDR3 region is CASSSTDIGEPFF. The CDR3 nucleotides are TGTGCCAGCAGCTCGACCGACATCGGGGAGCCGTTTTTT.

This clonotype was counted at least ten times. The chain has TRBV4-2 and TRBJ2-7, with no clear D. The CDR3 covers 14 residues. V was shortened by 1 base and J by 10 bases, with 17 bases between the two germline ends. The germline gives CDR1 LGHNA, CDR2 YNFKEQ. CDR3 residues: CASSQVGTGAVQYF. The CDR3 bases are TGTGCCAGCAGCCAAGTCGGAACCGGCGCGGTACAGTACTTC.